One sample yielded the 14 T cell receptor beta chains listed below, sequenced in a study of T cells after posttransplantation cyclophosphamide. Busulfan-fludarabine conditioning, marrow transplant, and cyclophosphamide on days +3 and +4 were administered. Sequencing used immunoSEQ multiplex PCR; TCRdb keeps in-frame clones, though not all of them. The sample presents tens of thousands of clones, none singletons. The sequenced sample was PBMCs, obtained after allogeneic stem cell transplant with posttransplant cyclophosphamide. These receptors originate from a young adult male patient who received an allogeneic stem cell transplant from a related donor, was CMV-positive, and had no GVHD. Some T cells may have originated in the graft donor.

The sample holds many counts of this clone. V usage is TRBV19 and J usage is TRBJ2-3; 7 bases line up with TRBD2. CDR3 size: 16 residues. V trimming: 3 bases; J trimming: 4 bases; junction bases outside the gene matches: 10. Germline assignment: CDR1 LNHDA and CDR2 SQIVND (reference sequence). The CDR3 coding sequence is TGTGCCAGTAGTATTTTACCGGGAGGATTCGCAGATACGCAGTATTTT. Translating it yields CASSILPGGFADTQYF.

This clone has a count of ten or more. Written as DNA, the CDR3 is TGCGCCAGCAGCCAAGAGAGTATAGGGACTAGCGGAACCGGGGAGCTGTTTTTT. The encoded protein is CASSQESIGTSGTGELFF. The chain carries TRBV4-3 and TRBJ2-2; 11 bases fit TRBD2. CDR1 and CDR2 (germline): LGHNA, YSLEER. V lost 0 bases, J lost 5 bases, and 8 bases stayed unmatched. The CDR3 length is 18 residues.

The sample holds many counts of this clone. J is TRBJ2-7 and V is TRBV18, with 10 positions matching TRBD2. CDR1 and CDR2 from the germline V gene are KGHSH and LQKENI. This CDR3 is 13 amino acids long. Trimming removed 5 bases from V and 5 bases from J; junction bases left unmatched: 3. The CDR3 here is CASSSGLANEQYF. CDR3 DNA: TGTGCCAGCTCATCGGGACTAGCGAACGAGCAGTACTTC.

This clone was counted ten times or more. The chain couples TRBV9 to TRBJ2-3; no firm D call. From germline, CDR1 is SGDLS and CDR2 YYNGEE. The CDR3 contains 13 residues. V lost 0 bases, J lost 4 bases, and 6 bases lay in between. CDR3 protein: CASSVAGPDTQYF. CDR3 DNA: TGTGCCAGCAGCGTAGCTGGCCCAGATACGCAGTATTTT.

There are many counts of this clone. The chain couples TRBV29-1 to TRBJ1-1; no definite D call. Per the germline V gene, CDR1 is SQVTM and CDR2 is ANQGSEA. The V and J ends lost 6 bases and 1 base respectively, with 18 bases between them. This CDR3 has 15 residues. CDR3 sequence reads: CSVDFDLAANTEAFF. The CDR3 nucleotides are TGCAGCGTCGATTTCGACCTCGCGGCGAACACTGAAGCTTTCTTT.

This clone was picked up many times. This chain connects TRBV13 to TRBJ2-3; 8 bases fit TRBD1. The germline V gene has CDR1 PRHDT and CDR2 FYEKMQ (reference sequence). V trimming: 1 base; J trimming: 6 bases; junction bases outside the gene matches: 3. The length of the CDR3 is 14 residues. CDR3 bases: TGTGCCAGCAGCTTAGCAGGGGGCCTGGATACGCAGTATTTT. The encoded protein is CASSLAGGLDTQYF.

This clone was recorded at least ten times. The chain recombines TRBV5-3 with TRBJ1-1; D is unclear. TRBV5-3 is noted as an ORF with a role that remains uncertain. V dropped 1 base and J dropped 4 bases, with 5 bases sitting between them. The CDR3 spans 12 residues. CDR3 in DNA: TGTGCCAGAAGCTTGTATTCCACTGAAGCTTTCTTT. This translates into CARSLYSTEAFF.

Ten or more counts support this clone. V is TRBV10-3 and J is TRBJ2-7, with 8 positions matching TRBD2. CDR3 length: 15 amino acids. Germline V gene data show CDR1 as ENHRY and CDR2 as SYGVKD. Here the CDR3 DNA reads TGTGCTTCATCAAATGGAGAACTAGCGGCGTACGAGCAGTACTTC. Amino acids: CASSNGELAAYEQYF.

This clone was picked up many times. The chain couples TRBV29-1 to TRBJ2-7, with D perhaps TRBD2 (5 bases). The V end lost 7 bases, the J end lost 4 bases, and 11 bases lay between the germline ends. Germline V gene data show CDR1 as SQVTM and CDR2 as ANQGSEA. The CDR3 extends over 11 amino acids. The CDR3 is CSGATTYEQYF. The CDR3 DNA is TGCAGCGGCGCGACTACTTACGAGCAGTACTTC.

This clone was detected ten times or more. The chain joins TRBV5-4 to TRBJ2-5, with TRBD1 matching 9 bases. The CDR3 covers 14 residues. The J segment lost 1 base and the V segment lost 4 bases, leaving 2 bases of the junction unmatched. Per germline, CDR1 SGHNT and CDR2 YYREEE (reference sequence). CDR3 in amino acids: CASSETGGQETQYF. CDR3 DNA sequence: TGTGCCAGCAGCGAGACAGGGGGCCAAGAGACCCAGTACTTC.

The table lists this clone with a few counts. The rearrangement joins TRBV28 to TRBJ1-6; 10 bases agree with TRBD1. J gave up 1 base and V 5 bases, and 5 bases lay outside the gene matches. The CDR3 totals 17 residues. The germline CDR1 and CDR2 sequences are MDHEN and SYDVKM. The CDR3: CASSNPGQGSYNSPLHF. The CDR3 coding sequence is TGTGCCAGCAGTAATCCGGGACAGGGGTCCTATAATTCACCCCTCCACTTT. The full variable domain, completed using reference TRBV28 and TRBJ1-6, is DVKVTQSSRYLVKRTGEKVFLECVQDMDHENMFWYRQDPGLGLRLIYFSYDVKMKEKGDIPEGYSVSREKKERFSLILESASTNQTSMYLCASSNPGQGSYNSPLHFGNGTRLTVT.

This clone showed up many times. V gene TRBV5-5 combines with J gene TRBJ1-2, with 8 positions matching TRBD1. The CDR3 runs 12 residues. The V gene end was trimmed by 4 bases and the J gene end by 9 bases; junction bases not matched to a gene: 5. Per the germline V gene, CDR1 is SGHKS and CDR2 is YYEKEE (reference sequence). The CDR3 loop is CASSLGQGRYTF. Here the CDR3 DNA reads TGTGCCAGCAGCCTCGGACAGGGCCGCTACACCTTC.

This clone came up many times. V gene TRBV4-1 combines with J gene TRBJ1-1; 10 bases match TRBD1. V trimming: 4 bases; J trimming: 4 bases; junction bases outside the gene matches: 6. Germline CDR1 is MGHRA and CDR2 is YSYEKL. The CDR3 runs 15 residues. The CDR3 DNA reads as TGCGCCAGCAGCCGCGCTGGACAGGGGGGCACTGAAGCTTTCTTT. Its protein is CASSRAGQGGTEAFF.

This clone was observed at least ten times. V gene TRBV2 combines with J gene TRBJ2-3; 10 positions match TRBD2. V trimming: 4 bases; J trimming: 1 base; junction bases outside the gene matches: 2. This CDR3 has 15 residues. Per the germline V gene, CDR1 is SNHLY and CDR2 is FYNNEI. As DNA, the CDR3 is TGTGCCAGCAGTGGAGCGGGAGGGCGCACAGATACGCAGTATTTT. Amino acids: CASSGAGGRTDTQYF.